The 29 T cell receptor beta chains reported below all come from one sample, sequenced in a study of blood T cell repertoires in COVID-19. TCRdb keeps only in-frame clones here, not all; method: immunoSEQ multiplex PCR. The sample has under 30,000 clones; approximately 83% are singletons. Input material: peripheral blood. The receptors shown here come from a human donor in a cohort sampled during active COVID-19.

The chain carries TRBV5-4 and TRBJ1-2; TRBD1 agrees at 7 bases. V lost 4 bases to trimming and J lost 4 bases; unmatched junction nucleotides: 13. The CDR3 is made up of 16 amino acids. Germline CDR1 and CDR2: SGHNT and YYREEE (reference sequence). The chain's CDR3 is CASSPGTDPSAYGYTF. For the CDR3, the DNA is TGTGCCAGCAGCCCCGGGACAGACCCTTCTGCCTATGGCTACACCTTC.

The chain recombines TRBV10-3 with TRBJ2-3; TRBD1 matches at 9 bases. V dropped 5 bases and J dropped 4; count of bases not matched to a gene: 10. Germline V CDR1 and CDR2: ENHRY, SYGVKD. CDR3 length: 16 residues. CDR3 in amino acids: CAISLHRDRVPDTQYF. CDR3 coding DNA: TGTGCCATCAGTCTACACCGGGACAGGGTACCAGATACGCAGTATTTT.

The chain carries TRBV5-1 and TRBJ1-5, with D unresolved. CDR1 and CDR2 from the germline V gene are SGHRS and YFSETQ. Trimming cost V 2 bases and J 4 bases, with 13 bases left between them. The CDR3 runs to 15 residues. The CDR3 DNA follows: TGCGCCAGCAGCTTAGGCCAGGCCAGTAATCAGCCCCAGCATTTT. This gives the protein CASSLGQASNQPQHF.

The V and J genes are TRBV5-1 and TRBJ1-5; TRBD1 matches at 7 bases. Per the germline V gene, CDR1 is SGHRS and CDR2 is YFSETQ. The CDR3 runs to 14 residues. V gave up 4 bases and J gave up 9 bases; unmatched junction bases: 10. DNA for the CDR3: TGCGCCAGCAGCACGGGACAGCCCAATGTGCCCCAGCATTTT. As protein: CASSTGQPNVPQHF.

The chain combines TRBV25-1 with TRBJ1-5; maybe TRBD1 (5 bases). CDR1 and CDR2 (germline): MGHDK, SYGVNS. V gave up 2 bases and J gave up 5 bases, with 10 bases separating them. The CDR3 sequence is 14 residues long. This CDR3 is CASSEGTGDQPQHF. CDR3 sequence (DNA): TGTGCCAGCAGTGAAGGGACGGGGGATCAGCCCCAGCATTTT.

The J gene is TRBJ1-2, the V gene TRBV2; a possible D gene is TRBD1 (5 bases). V was trimmed by 9 bases and J by 2 bases, leaving 7 bases between them. The germline CDR1 and CDR2 sequences are SNHLY and FYNNEI. This CDR3 is 11 amino acids long. Written as DNA, the CDR3 is TGTGCCAGTCCAGGGAACTATGGCTACACCTTC. Amino acids: CASPGNYGYTF.

This chain connects TRBV2 to TRBJ2-7; the match to TRBD1 covers 7 bases. This CDR3 contains 13 residues. Trimming cost V 9 bases and J 3 bases; bases outside gene matches: 8. The germline V gene has CDR1 SNHLY and CDR2 FYNNEI. This chain's CDR3 is CASRTGAIYEQYF. As DNA, the CDR3 is TGTGCCAGTAGGACAGGCGCCATCTACGAGCAGTACTTC.

The CDR3 sequence: CASSFGTSGTLRIEQYF. For the CDR3, the DNA is TGTGCCAGCAGTTTCGGGACTAGCGGGACTCTAAGAATCGAGCAGTACTTC. The chain couples TRBV28 to TRBJ2-7, with 13 positions matching TRBD2. Germline V gene lookup returns CDR1 MDHEN and CDR2 SYDVKM. Trimming took 3 bases from V and 6 from J; bases not matched to a gene: 11. The CDR3 runs to 17 residues.

The CDR3 here is CASSQDLGVTYEQYF. The CDR3 DNA reads as TGCGCCAGCAGCCAAGATTTGGGCGTTACCTACGAGCAGTACTTC. This chain links TRBV4-1 with TRBJ2-7; D uncertain. Germline lookup yields CDR1 MGHRA and CDR2 YSYEKL. CDR3 size: 15 residues. Deletions cut 0 bases from V and 2 bases from J, with 11 bases between.

J is TRBJ2-1 and V is TRBV3-1 (or the pseudogene TRBV3-2); TRBD2 matches at 11 bases. Germline loops: CDR1 LGHDT, CDR2 YNNKEL (reference sequence). The CDR3 has 15 residues. Losses at the gene ends were 6 bases for V and 6 bases for J; bases not matched to a gene: 7. The CDR3 region is CASSFIAGGSNEQFF. In DNA, the CDR3 is TGTGCCAGCAGTTTTATAGCGGGAGGGTCCAATGAGCAGTTCTTC.

This clone occurred a few times. This sequence joins TRBV10-1 and TRBJ2-7; TRBD2 matches at 9 bases. Germline CDR1 reads WNHNN; CDR2 reads SYGVQD (reference sequence). Trimming cost V 3 bases and J 2 bases; bases outside gene matches: 5. The CDR3 runs to 15 residues. The CDR3 loop reads CASSELAGGTYEQYF. CDR3 nucleotide sequence: TGCGCCAGCAGTGAATTGGCGGGGGGGACCTACGAGCAGTACTTC.

The chain uses TRBV21-1 and TRBJ2-5; the D call of TRBD1 is as the table states it, not checked on the DNA. TRBV21-1 is designated a pseudogene. The CDR3 extends over 17 amino acids. CDR3 DNA: TGTGCCAGCAGCAAAAGGGGACAGGGGGCATTTGGAGAGACCCAGTACTTC. As protein: CASSKRGQGAFGETQYF.

The chain employs TRBV6-1 and TRBJ1-5; 8 positions match TRBD1. The trim removed 4 bases at V and 5 bases at J, leaving 13 bases unmatched. Germline CDR1 is MNHNS and CDR2 is SASEGT. This CDR3 contains 17 residues. The CDR3 coding sequence is TGTGCCAGCAGTGTCAGTCGAAGGACAGGGAGTGATCAGCCCCAGCATTTT. Protein product: CASSVSRRTGSDQPQHF.

The chain links TRBV7-3 to TRBJ2-3; TRBD2 might be the D (5 bases). CDR1 and CDR2 from the germline V gene are SGHTA and FQGTGA. The V and J ends lost 2 bases and 2 bases respectively, with 11 bases between them. The CDR3 is made up of 15 amino acids. In DNA, the CDR3 is TGTGCCAGCAGCTTATATGGAGGTCACACAGATACGCAGTATTTT. This codes for CASSLYGGHTDTQYF.

The chain combines TRBV4-1 with TRBJ2-7; possibly TRBD2 for D (5 bases). V lost 4 bases and J 11 bases, leaving 12 bases between the germline ends. Germline CDR1 and CDR2: MGHRA and YSYEKL. The length of the CDR3 is 11 residues. CDR3 bases: TGCGCCAGCAGCCCTGCGGTGAGGGAGTACTTC. Protein: CASSPAVREYF.

The chain links TRBV27 to TRBJ2-3; 9 bases agree with TRBD2. This CDR3 comprises 17 residues. Germline CDR1 and CDR2: MNHEY and SMNVEV (reference sequence). J lost 0 bases, V lost 4 bases, and 8 bases had no gene match. The CDR3, as DNA: TGTGCCAGCAGTTGGGTGGGGGCGGGGGGGAGCACAGATACGCAGTATTTT. It specifies CASSWVGAGGSTDTQYF.

The chain is built from TRBV28 and TRBJ2-7; 11 bases align to TRBD2. Germline CDR1 is MDHEN and CDR2 is SYDVKM. V lost 4 bases, J lost 2 bases, and 10 bases stayed unmatched. The length of the CDR3 is 17 residues. CDR3 sequence: CASSSRYLSGRAYEQYF. The DNA of the CDR3 is TGTGCCAGCAGTTCGCGATACCTTAGCGGGAGGGCCTACGAGCAGTACTTC. Combining the CDR3 with reference TRBV28 and TRBJ2-7 gives the whole variable domain DVKVTQSSRYLVKRTGEKVFLECVQDMDHENMFWYRQDPGLGLRLIYFSYDVKMKEKGDIPEGYSVSREKKERFSLILESASTNQTSMYLCASSSRYLSGRAYEQYFGPGTRLTVT.

This clone came up a few times. J is TRBJ1-6 and V is TRBV28; TRBD1 aligns across 8 bases. The length of the CDR3 is 14 residues. V shed 6 bases, J shed 10 bases, and the junction held 8 bases outside the gene matches. Germline V CDR1 and CDR2: MDHEN, SYDVKM. Written as DNA, the CDR3 is TGTGCCAGCAGCTCAGGGGGCGCGGGATCACCCCTCCACTTT. It codes for CASSSGGAGSPLHF.

The chain uses TRBV5-6 and TRBJ2-1; TRBD1 matches 8 bases. V gave up 1 base and J gave up 4 bases; unmatched junction bases: 7. Germline CDR1 is SGHDT and CDR2 is YYEEEE. CDR3 length: 16 amino acids. This CDR3 is CASSLWGTGLYNEQFF. The CDR3 DNA reads TGTGCCAGCAGCTTGTGGGGGACAGGCCTTTACAATGAGCAGTTCTTC.

The chain carries TRBV3-1 (or the pseudogene TRBV3-2) and TRBJ2-4; 7 nucleotides agree with TRBD1. Losses at the gene ends were 0 bases for V and 0 bases for J; bases not matched to a gene: 5. Germline loops: CDR1 LGHDT, CDR2 YNNKEL (reference sequence). The CDR3 covers 17 residues. CDR3 protein: CASSQEGQPLAKNIQYF. The CDR3 DNA sequence: TGTGCCAGCAGCCAAGAGGGACAGCCTCTAGCCAAAAACATTCAGTACTTC.

This clone has more than one count but fewer than ten. This rearrangement joins TRBV28 to TRBJ2-7; 7 bases fit TRBD2. CDR1 and CDR2 from the germline V gene are MDHEN and SYDVKM. The length of the CDR3 is 15 residues. J lost 1 base, V lost 10 bases, and 13 bases had no gene match. The CDR3 region has the DNA TGTGCCACCAACCCCCTACGGGAGGTGTCCTACGAGCAGTACTTC. Amino acid sequence: CATNPLREVSYEQYF.

CDR3 in DNA: TGTGCCAGCAGTCCACTCAGGGGTGGAAACACCATATATTTT. It is translated as CASSPLRGGNTIYF. The chain employs TRBV6-5 and TRBJ1-3; tentative D call: TRBD1 (6 bases). V lost 5 bases and J 3 bases, leaving 11 bases between the germline ends. Germline V gives CDR1 MNHEY, CDR2 SVGAGI. This CDR3 has 14 amino acids.

The chain combines TRBV9 with TRBJ1-6; no reliable D call. Trimming took 4 bases from V and 2 from J, leaving 13 bases between them. This CDR3 is 16 amino acids long. Germline V gene data show CDR1 as SGDLS and CDR2 as YYNGEE. CDR3 in DNA: TGTGCCAGCAGCACAAGCGAGTCGGCCTATAATTCACCCCTCCACTTT. It yields the protein CASSTSESAYNSPLHF.

The chain joins TRBV27 to TRBJ2-3; 7 bases are shared with TRBD2. Germline V gene lookup returns CDR1 MNHEY and CDR2 SMNVEV (reference sequence). The CDR3 sequence is 16 residues long. After removal of 5 bases from V and 6 bases from J, the junction contained 14 bases not matched to a gene. In DNA form, the CDR3 reads TGTGCCAGCAGTCCGTTAGCGGGCCCCCTTCGGGATACGCAGTATTTT. Protein product: CASSPLAGPLRDTQYF.

The J gene is TRBJ2-7, the V gene TRBV12-3 or TRBV12-4; D may be TRBD2 (7 bases). This CDR3 region has 13 residues. Trimming pared 3 bases from V and 6 bases from J, leaving 12 bases between. CDR3 sequence: CASSFEGGREQYF. CDR3 coding DNA: TGTGCCAGCAGTTTCGAGGGGGGGCGCGAGCAGTACTTC.

CDR3: CASSFPIGGTETQYF. The CDR3 DNA reads TGTGCCAGCAGTTTTCCCATAGGCGGGACGGAGACCCAGTACTTC. This sequence joins TRBV28 and TRBJ2-5; maybe TRBD2 (6 bases). The CDR3 runs to 15 residues. V was cut by 3 bases and J by 5 bases, with 16 bases left in between. Germline V CDR1 and CDR2: MDHEN, SYDVKM.

V usage is TRBV4-3 and J usage is TRBJ2-1, with 11 bases aligning to TRBD2. There are 19 residues in the CDR3. Germline CDR1 LGHNA, CDR2 YSLEER. V gave up 0 bases and J gave up 6 bases; unmatched junction bases: 13. CDR3 coding DNA: TGCGCCAGCAGCCAAGATGGGGGCCTAGCGGGAGGTTGGGTCAATGAGCAGTTCTTC. This codes for CASSQDGGLAGGWVNEQFF.

This clone was counted only a few times. The gene calls are TRBV4-2 and TRBJ2-3; TRBD1 might be the D (6 bases). The CDR3 contains 15 residues. With 1 base removed from V and 4 bases from J, the gap between germline ends came to 12 bases. CDR1 LGHNA and CDR2 YNFKEQ come from the germline V gene. The CDR3 DNA sequence: TGTGCCAGCAGCCAAGGGCCTAAGGGGGCAGATACGCAGTATTTT. As protein: CASSQGPKGADTQYF.

The rearrangement uses TRBV11-2 and TRBJ2-3, with D possibly being TRBD2 (5 bases). V was trimmed by 0 bases and J by 6 bases, leaving 28 bases between them. CDR1 is SGHAT and CDR2 is FQNNGV in the germline V gene. The CDR3 is 20 amino acids. The CDR3 here is CASSLDGQLRRGSMLDTQYF. CDR3 sequence (DNA): TGTGCCAGCAGCTTAGATGGGCAGCTTCGACGGGGTTCGATGTTGGATACGCAGTATTTT.